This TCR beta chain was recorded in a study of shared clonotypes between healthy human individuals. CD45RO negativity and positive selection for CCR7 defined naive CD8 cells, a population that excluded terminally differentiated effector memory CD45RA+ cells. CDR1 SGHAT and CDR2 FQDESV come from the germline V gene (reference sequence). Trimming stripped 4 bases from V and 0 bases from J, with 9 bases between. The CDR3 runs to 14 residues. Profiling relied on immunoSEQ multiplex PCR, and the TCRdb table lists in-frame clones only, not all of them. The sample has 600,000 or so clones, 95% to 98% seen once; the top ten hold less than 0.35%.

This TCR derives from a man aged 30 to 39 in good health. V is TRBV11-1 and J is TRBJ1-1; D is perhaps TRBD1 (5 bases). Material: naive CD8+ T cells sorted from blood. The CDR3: CASSYGTMNTEAFF. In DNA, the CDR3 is TGTGCCAGCAGCTACGGGACCATGAACACTGAAGCTTTCTTT.